The 32 T cell receptor beta chains listed next were all sequenced from one sample in a study of CD8+ T cells in alopecia areata. cDNA reverse transcribed from extracted RNA served as the sequencing template. Profiled with immunoSEQ multiplex PCR; TCRdb holds only in-frame clones, not every one. Of 150,000 to 200,000 clones in the sample, 50% to 70% were seen once. As for treatment: oral pan-JAK inhibitor, 5-10 mg twice daily. Sequencing was performed on CD4+ T cells sorted from blood, taken at week 49, from a patient treated with tofacitinib. All receptors derive from a human donor with alopecia areata.

This chain links TRBV7-2 with TRBJ2-7; tentatively, D is TRBD2 (6 bases). Trimming pared 2 bases from V and 6 bases from J, leaving 17 bases between. CDR1 SGHTA and CDR2 FQGNSA come from the germline V gene. This CDR3 comprises 15 residues. The CDR3 protein is CASSLYSGGLFEQYF. CDR3 DNA sequence: TGTGCCAGCAGCTTATATAGCGGTGGGCTTTTCGAGCAGTACTTC.

The chain has TRBV27 and TRBJ2-6; D is possibly TRBD1 (5 bases). V lost 7 bases, J lost 2 bases, and 12 bases lay in between. This CDR3 has 15 residues. CDR1 is MNHEY and CDR2 is SMNVEV in the germline V gene (reference sequence). Written as DNA, the CDR3 is TGTGCCAGCACCCCCAGGGTTGCTGGGGCCAACGTCCTGACTTTC. Amino acid sequence: CASTPRVAGANVLTF.

The V and J genes are TRBV19 and TRBJ1-1; D is uncertain. CDR3 length: 11 amino acids. Germline assignment: CDR1 LNHDA and CDR2 SQIVND (reference sequence). V lost 4 bases and J lost 2, with 2 bases in between. CDR3 sequence reads: CASSTNTEAFF. CDR3 coding DNA: TGTGCCAGTAGTACTAACACTGAAGCTTTCTTT.

The V and J genes are TRBV4-1 and TRBJ1-1, with D possibly TRBD1 on 5 matching bases. V was pared by 0 bases and J by 4 bases, with 12 bases between. CDR1 and CDR2 from the germline V gene are MGHRA and YSYEKL. The CDR3 has 15 residues. As DNA, the CDR3 is TGCGCCAGCAGCCAAGAAACCCACGGGGGCACTGAAGCTTTCTTT. Protein sequence: CASSQETHGGTEAFF.

The rearrangement uses TRBV2 and TRBJ2-4, with TRBD2 matching over 8 bases. The V and J ends lost 3 bases and 0 bases, in that order; junction bases with no gene match: 7. CDR1 and CDR2 from the germline V gene are SNHLY and FYNNEI. The CDR3 sequence is 17 residues long. The CDR3 spells CASSDLLAALAKNIQYF. The CDR3 coding sequence is TGTGCCAGCAGTGACCTACTAGCGGCTCTAGCCAAAAACATTCAGTACTTC.

This clone was seen a few times. The CDR3 coding sequence is TGCAGCGTTGCGACAGGGGCGAACTATGGCTACACCTTC. Translation: CSVATGANYGYTF. The J gene is TRBJ1-2, the V gene TRBV29-1, with TRBD1 matching 8 bases. Germline loops: CDR1 SQVTM, CDR2 ANQGSEA. Trimming took 4 bases from V and 2 from J; bases not matched to a gene: 3. The CDR3 covers 13 residues. Drawing the rest from reference TRBV29-1 and TRBJ1-2, the complete variable domain is SAVISQKPSRDICQRGTSLTIQCQVDSQVTMMFWYRQQPGQSLTLIATANQGSEATYESGFVIDKFPISRPNLTFSTLTVSNMSPEDSSIYLCSVATGANYGYTFGSGTRLTVV.

This rearrangement joins TRBV11-2 to TRBJ1-2; perhaps TRBD1 as D (5 bases). This CDR3 is built from 12 residues. The ends were cut back, 3 bases at V and 8 bases at J, with 10 bases in the middle. The V gene's germline CDR1 is SGHAT and CDR2 FQNNGV. The CDR3 bases are TGTGCCAGCAGCTTTGATCGGGGCGGCTACACCTTC. It encodes CASSFDRGGYTF. Together with reference TRBV11-2 and TRBJ1-2, the CDR3 gives the full variable domain: EAGVAQSPRYKIIEKRQSVAFWCNPISGHATLYWYQQILGQGPKLLIQFQNNGVVDDSQLPKDRFSAERLKGVDSTLKIQPAKLEDSAVYLCASSFDRGGYTFGSGTRLTVV.

Only one count was recorded for this clone. This chain joins TRBV6-6 and TRBJ1-6; unclear D gene. The germline V and J ends were trimmed by 2 bases and 5 bases, with 10 bases remaining between them. Germline CDR1 and CDR2: MNHNY and SVGAGI (reference sequence). CDR3 length: 15 residues. The DNA of the CDR3 is TGTGCCAGCAGTTACACCGGGCCGGATAATTCACCCCTCCACTTT. Its translation: CASSYTGPDNSPLHF.

In its sample, this clone was seen many times. This sequence joins TRBV19 and TRBJ2-5; D remains ambiguous. Per germline, CDR1 LNHDA and CDR2 SQIVND (reference sequence). Trimming shortened V by 6 bases and J by 5 bases, and 10 bases separated the two germline ends. The CDR3 runs to 12 residues. CDR3 in DNA: TGTGCCAGTAGCGGGCTTCTGGAGACCCAGTACTTC. It specifies CASSGLLETQYF.

This sequence joins TRBV7-3 and TRBJ2-1; 11 bases agree with TRBD2. Losses at the gene ends were 6 bases for V and 11 bases for J; bases not matched to a gene: 6. The CDR3 length is 13 residues. CDR1 SGHTA and CDR2 FQGTGA come from the germline V gene. This CDR3 is CASSSTSGDQQFF. CDR3 DNA: TGTGCCAGCAGTTCGACTAGCGGGGACCAGCAGTTCTTC.

V is TRBV14 and J is TRBJ2-3; D is uncertain. Trimming stripped 3 bases from V and 6 bases from J, with 7 bases between. The CDR3 totals 12 residues. Germline V lookup: CDR1 SGHDN, CDR2 FVKESK. CDR3 sequence: CASSHLGDTQYF. The DNA of the CDR3 is TGTGCCAGCAGCCACCTAGGGGATACGCAGTATTTT.

The V gene is TRBV25-1, the J gene TRBJ1-2; tentative D call: TRBD1 (5 bases). This CDR3 region has 14 residues. The germline V gene has CDR1 MGHDK and CDR2 SYGVNS. The V end was cut by 3 bases, the J end by 4 bases, with 12 bases between. This CDR3 reads CASSDRDWGYGYTF. CDR3 coding DNA: TGTGCCAGCAGTGACAGGGATTGGGGCTATGGCTACACCTTC.

This chain links TRBV2 with TRBJ2-7; 9 bases agree with TRBD1. J gave up 1 base and V 6 bases, and 4 bases lay outside the gene matches. Germline V lookup: CDR1 SNHLY, CDR2 FYNNEI. CDR3 length: 14 amino acids. CDR3 DNA: TGTGCCAGCAGCCGGGACAGGGATTCCTACGAGCAGTACTTC. It is translated as CASSRDRDSYEQYF.

J is TRBJ1-1 and V is TRBV6-5; D not resolved. V lost 5 bases and J 1 base, leaving 5 bases between the germline ends. CDR1 and CDR2 (germline): MNHEY, SVGAGI. This CDR3 has 12 amino acids. CDR3 protein: CASSEQNTEAFF. CDR3 in DNA: TGTGCCAGCAGTGAACAGAACACTGAAGCTTTCTTT.

This clone was observed a handful of times. The junction departs from the called germline gene at one end, perhaps through a read error. The gene calls are TRBV6-1 and TRBJ1-6; 7 bases map to TRBD1. Germline V gives CDR1 MNHNS, CDR2 SASEGT. This CDR3 is 13 amino acids long. DNA of the CDR3: TGTGCCAGCGCCGACAGGGCCAATTTACCCCTCCACTTT. It translates to CASADRANLPLHF.

The chain links TRBV2 to TRBJ2-7, with 11 bases matching TRBD1. The CDR3 spans 15 residues. With V trimmed by 6 bases and J by 4 bases, 8 bases remained unmatched. Germline-derived CDR1 and CDR2 are SNHLY and FYNNEI. The CDR3 here is CASSPPGQGVYEQYF. The CDR3 DNA reads TGTGCCAGCAGCCCCCCGGGACAGGGGGTATACGAGCAGTACTTC. Filled out from reference TRBV2 and TRBJ2-7, the complete variable domain reads EPEVTQTPSHQVTQMGQEVILRCVPISNHLYFYWYRQILGQKVEFLVSFYNNEISEKSEIFDDQFSVERPDGSNFTLKIRSTKLEDSAMYFCASSPPGQGVYEQYFGPGTRLTVT.

The gene calls are TRBV7-3 and TRBJ2-3, with 10 bases fitting TRBD2. V was pared by 5 bases and J by 6 bases, with 5 bases of the junction left unmatched. Germline V gene data show CDR1 as SGHTA and CDR2 as FQGTGA. This CDR3 has 14 residues. CDR3 coding DNA: TGTGCCAGCAGCGACGGGACTAGCGCGGATACGCAGTATTTT. It translates to CASSDGTSADTQYF.

The chain employs TRBV7-2 and TRBJ1-2; D perhaps matches TRBD1 (6 bases). Between the trimmed V and J ends, which lost 5 bases and 4 bases, there was a span of 17 bases. The CDR3 length is 15 residues. Germline CDR1 is SGHTA and CDR2 is FQGNSA. CDR3 in DNA: TGTGCCAGCAGCCGAACAGGGCAAGAACTCTATGGCTACACCTTC. Translating it yields CASSRTGQELYGYTF.

The J gene is TRBJ2-7, the V gene TRBV27; 7 bases are a match to TRBD1. The length of the CDR3 is 13 residues. Per germline, CDR1 MNHEY and CDR2 SMNVEV (reference sequence). The ends lost 5 bases at V and 0 bases at J; junction bases unmatched: 1. Written as DNA, the CDR3 is TGTGCCAGCAGTCGACAGGGCTCCTACGAGCAGTACTTC. This gives the protein CASSRQGSYEQYF.

The J gene is TRBJ2-3, the V gene TRBV9, with 13 bases identical to TRBD2. With 3 bases clipped from V and 2 bases from J, the junction kept 3 bases outside the gene matches. CDR1 and CDR2 from the germline V gene are SGDLS and YYNGEE. There are 16 residues in the CDR3. The CDR3 spells CASSGTSGGLTDTQYF. Written as DNA, the CDR3 is TGTGCCAGCAGCGGGACTAGCGGGGGCCTCACAGATACGCAGTATTTT.

The chain carries TRBV6-1 and TRBJ2-5; D call uncertain. The V and J ends lost 0 bases and 5 bases respectively, with 4 bases between them. The CDR3 runs to 12 residues. Germline V gene lookup returns CDR1 MNHNS and CDR2 SASEGT. The CDR3: CASSEAWETQYF. As DNA, the CDR3 is TGTGCCAGCAGTGAAGCGTGGGAGACCCAGTACTTC.

The table lists this clone with a few counts. The DNA of the CDR3 is TGCGCCAGCAGCTTGGGAGGCAGGGACAATGAGCAGTTCTTC. It codes for CASSLGGRDNEQFF. The chain combines TRBV5-1 with TRBJ2-1; TRBD1 is a possible D gene (5 bases). The CDR3 has 14 residues. Per the germline V gene, CDR1 is SGHRS and CDR2 is YFSETQ. V lost 0 bases, J lost 5 bases, and 9 bases lay in between.

The V and J genes are TRBV30 and TRBJ2-7; no clear D. Looked up from germline, CDR1 is GTSNPN and CDR2 is SVGIG (reference sequence). This CDR3 has 13 amino acids. The V gene lost 0 bases and the J gene lost 3 bases, with 9 bases spanning the gap. The CDR3 region is CAWSVLTNYEQYF. In DNA form, the CDR3 reads TGTGCCTGGAGTGTACTAACGAACTACGAGCAGTACTTC. Based on the CDR3 plus reference TRBV30 and TRBJ2-7, the full variable domain is SQTIHQWPATLVQPVGSPLSLECTVEGTSNPNLYWYRQAAGRGLQLLFYSVGIGQISSEVPQNLSASRPQDRQFILSSKKLLLSDSGFYLCAWSVLTNYEQYFGPGTRLTVT.

This clone turned up a few times. The chain links TRBV20-1 to TRBJ1-2; 9 bases are a match to TRBD1. CDR3 length: 11 residues. The J segment lost 8 bases and the V segment lost 5 bases, leaving 3 bases of the junction unmatched. Germline V gives CDR1 DFQATT, CDR2 SNEGSKA (reference sequence). CDR3 region: CSAPGTGGYTF. The CDR3 nucleotides are TGCAGTGCTCCCGGGACAGGGGGCTACACCTTC.

This clone was seen a few times. The V gene is TRBV5-1, the J gene TRBJ2-1; 11 bases align to TRBD2. This CDR3 has 14 residues. V was clipped by 3 bases and J by 14 bases; unmatched bases: 10. The germline V gene encodes CDR1 SGHRS and CDR2 YFSETQ. CDR3: CASSSLSSGGPEFF. The CDR3 DNA reads as TGCGCCAGCAGCTCATTATCTAGCGGGGGGCCGGAGTTCTTC.

This clone was seen more than once but under ten times. V is TRBV20-1 and J is TRBJ1-2; D gene uncertain. The CDR3 runs 9 residues. The V end was cut by 6 bases, the J end by 7 bases, with 6 bases between. Germline CDR1 reads DFQATT; CDR2 reads SNEGSKA (reference sequence). CDR3 in amino acids: CSAGGGYTF. Written as DNA, the CDR3 is TGCAGTGCAGGAGGTGGCTACACCTTC.

This clone was recorded only once. The J gene is TRBJ2-3, the V gene TRBV6-5; TRBD1 might be the D (6 bases). This CDR3 has 13 residues. Germline V gene data show CDR1 as MNHEY and CDR2 as SVGAGI. The V gene lost 6 bases and the J gene lost 6 bases, with 13 bases spanning the gap. CDR3 region: CASSLVRGDTQYF. The CDR3 DNA sequence: TGTGCCAGCAGCCTTGTCAGGGGTGATACGCAGTATTTT.

This chain links TRBV30 with TRBJ1-2; 7 nucleotides align to TRBD1. The CDR3 sequence is 12 residues long. Per germline, CDR1 GTSNPN and CDR2 SVGIG (reference sequence). V shed 5 bases, J shed 9 bases, and the junction held 9 bases outside the gene matches. CDR3 region: CAWERDRGRYTF. The CDR3 DNA is TGTGCCTGGGAACGGGACAGAGGCCGCTACACCTTC.

This clone turned up a few times. The CDR3 protein is CASSQVGSYNEQFF. The CDR3 DNA sequence: TGCGCCAGCAGCCAAGTAGGGTCCTACAATGAGCAGTTCTTC. This chain connects TRBV4-1 to TRBJ2-1; D not resolved. Trimming left V 1 base short and J 1 base short, with 5 bases between. The CDR3 extends over 14 amino acids. The germline gives CDR1 MGHRA, CDR2 YSYEKL.

The rearrangement links TRBV30 to TRBJ1-2, with D uncertain. There are 13 residues in the CDR3. V dropped 5 bases and J dropped 3 bases, with 13 bases sitting between them. Germline lookup yields CDR1 GTSNPN and CDR2 SVGIG (reference sequence). In DNA form, the CDR3 reads TGTGCCTGGTCTTTGGGGTTGGACTATGGCTACACCTTC. This encodes CAWSLGLDYGYTF.

This chain connects TRBV18 to TRBJ2-5, with 11 positions matching TRBD1. The CDR3 sequence is 16 residues long. In germline, CDR1 is KGHSH, CDR2 LQKENI. The V and J ends lost 3 bases and 5 bases, in that order; junction bases with no gene match: 8. The CDR3 DNA reads as TGTGCCAGCTCACCGATAGGACAGGGGGCCTCGGAGACCCAGTACTTC. Translated, it gives CASSPIGQGASETQYF. Variable domain in full (rest from reference TRBV18 and TRBJ2-5): NAGVMQNPRHLVRRRGQEARLRCSPMKGHSHVYWYRQLPEEGLKFMVYLQKENIIDESGMPKERFSAEFPKEGPSILRIQQVVRGDSAAYFCASSPIGQGASETQYFGPGTRLLVL.

The V gene is TRBV25-1, the J gene TRBJ1-6, with no clear D. Germline values: CDR1 MGHDK, CDR2 SYGVNS. The CDR3 is 13 residues long. V lost 1 base to trimming and J lost 9 bases, with 7 bases between them. The CDR3, as DNA: TGTGCCAGCAGTGAATTCGGTTCTTCACCCCTCCACTTT. As protein: CASSEFGSSPLHF.